This TCR beta chain originates from a study of T-cell reconstitution after alpha-beta-depleted transplantation in children. Whole-study results and caveats: Surviving recipient T cells and thymic progenitors accounted for the high day-60 TCRbeta diversity observed in some patients. T cells produced anew were the main source of T-cell counts and diversity one year after transplant. Several hundred graft clones that had expanded were reportedly the source of alpha-beta T cells about two months after transplant.

Unique molecular identifiers were built into the TCRbeta library. One entry per CDR3 protein results from TCRdb running MiXCR on the PCR reads. Here the sample spans around 490,000 distinct CDR3 sequences, 11% being singletons. This clonotype was counted at least ten times. Its antigen is currently unknown. The sample here was PBMCs, mostly from graft donor cells, taken 180 days after TCRalphabeta/CD19-depleted stem cell transplant. This receptor was obtained from a female patient aged 2-10 years who had a stem cell transplant for aplastic anemia, so the T cells may come from the graft donor.

CDR3: CASSKGQGSYEQYV. The CDR3 coding sequence is TGTGCCAGCAGCAAAGGACAGGGATCCTACGAGCAGTACGTC. The genes are TRBV21-1 and TRBJ2-7; the D segment call TRBD1 is taken from the table without a DNA check. TRBV21-1 is a documented pseudogene. The CDR3 loop spans 14 amino acids.